Listed here are 20 T cell receptor beta chains from one sample, sequenced in a study of CD8 T cells in Susac syndrome. An amount of RNA that ranged from roughly 0.5 to 1 ug was reverse transcribed with random hexamers. TCRdb itself ran the immunoSEQ multiplex PCR reads through MiXCR, one entry per CDR3 protein. Altogether about 120,000 distinct CDR3 sequences are present, roughly 92% being singletons, with the ten largest covering around 0.1%. The material sequenced was CD4+ T cells from PBMCs. Receptors originate from a human donor in good health.

This clonotype was seen a few times. The genes are TRBV6-5 and TRBJ2-5; D might be TRBD1 (6 bases). Germline CDR1 MNHEY, CDR2 SVGAGI. Trimming took 0 bases from V and 7 from J, leaving 15 bases between them. This CDR3 contains 15 residues. The CDR3 nucleotides read TGTGCCAGCAGTTACTCGAAACAGGGTGGCGGGACCCAGTACTTC. Amino acid sequence: CASSYSKQGGGTQYF.

The J gene is TRBJ1-5, the V gene TRBV7-2; 9 bases agree with TRBD1. Germline V gene sequence: CDR1 SGHTA, CDR2 FQGNSA. There are 15 residues in the CDR3. With 4 bases clipped from V and 8 bases from J, the junction kept 9 bases outside the gene matches. CDR3 coding DNA: TGTGCCAGCAGCTCGACAGGGGGACGGGTTGAGCCCCAGCATTTT. Protein product: CASSSTGGRVEPQHF.

The chain links TRBV5-6 to TRBJ1-5; tentatively, D is TRBD1 (6 bases). The CDR3 sequence is 16 residues long. Germline V gene lookup returns CDR1 SGHDT and CDR2 YYEEEE. The V gene lost 2 bases and the J gene lost 7 bases, with 19 bases spanning the gap. CDR3 sequence reads: CASSLGGGPLGQPQHF. CDR3 coding DNA: TGTGCCAGCAGCTTAGGGGGAGGGCCTTTGGGACAGCCCCAGCATTTT.

The chain recombines TRBV19 with TRBJ2-5; possibly TRBD2 for D (6 bases). Deletions cut 2 bases from V and 5 bases from J, with 15 bases between. The CDR3 loop spans 15 amino acids. Germline CDR1 LNHDA, CDR2 SQIVND (reference sequence). As DNA, the CDR3 is TGTGCCAGTAGTATAACGTACGGGGGTGGGGAGACCCAGTACTTC. This gives the protein CASSITYGGGETQYF.

The chain recombines TRBV28 with TRBJ2-4; D is unresolved. Per germline, CDR1 MDHEN and CDR2 SYDVKM. V was cut by 7 bases and J by 0 bases, with 10 bases left in between. The CDR3 covers 14 residues. The CDR3 sequence: CASIPAIAKNIQYF. The CDR3 nucleotides read TGTGCCAGCATTCCAGCGATAGCCAAAAACATTCAGTACTTC.

CDR3 residues: CASSSEQGYSSYTF. The CDR3 DNA reads TGTGCCAGCAGTTCCGAACAGGGGTATAGTAGCTACACCTTC. The chain couples TRBV28 to TRBJ1-2, with TRBD1 identical over 7 bases. CDR3 size: 14 residues. The germline V gene encodes CDR1 MDHEN and CDR2 SYDVKM. Trimming removed 4 bases from V and 9 bases from J; junction bases left unmatched: 11.

The chain's CDR3 is CASSQVPAAVQPTEAFF. The CDR3 nucleotides are TGTGCCAGCAGCCAAGTCCCCGCCGCCGTACAACCCACTGAAGCTTTCTTT. The genes are TRBV3-1 and TRBJ1-1; no reliable D call. Germline CDR1 reads LGHDT; CDR2 reads YNNKEL (reference sequence). The CDR3 is 17 amino acids. Trimming removed 1 base at V and 4 bases at J, with 19 bases between.

This clonotype occurred a few times. V and J are TRBV9 and TRBJ2-3, with D unresolved. Germline CDR1 and CDR2: SGDLS and YYNGEE. The CDR3 extends over 10 amino acids. Trimming cost V 3 bases and J 6 bases, with 2 bases left between them. The CDR3 region has the DNA TGTGCCAGCAGCGGGGATACGCAGTATTTT. Translating gives CASSGDTQYF. Full variable domain (missing parts from reference TRBV9 and TRBJ2-3): DSGVTQTPKHLITATGQRVTLRCSPRSGDLSVYWYQQSLDQGLQFLIQYYNGEERAKGNILERFSAQQFPDLHSELNLSSLELGDSALYFCASSGDTQYFGPGTRLTVL.

The V and J genes are TRBV9 and TRBJ1-4; no clear D gene. Trimming shortened V by 4 bases and J by 0 bases, and 10 bases separated the two germline ends. This CDR3 is 15 amino acids long. CDR1 and CDR2 (germline): SGDLS, YYNGEE. CDR3 region: CASSTPHATNEKLFF. CDR3 nucleotide sequence: TGTGCCAGCAGCACTCCTCACGCAACTAATGAAAAACTGTTTTTT.

This chain links TRBV29-1 with TRBJ2-7; D may be TRBD1 or TRBD2 (5 bases each). The CDR3 is 12 residues long. Germline V gene lookup returns CDR1 SQVTM and CDR2 ANQGSEA. With 6 bases removed from V and 3 bases from J, the gap between germline ends came to 12 bases. The DNA of the CDR3 is TGCAGCGTGGGACGGGGAAACTACGAGCAGTACTTC. Encoded protein: CSVGRGNYEQYF.

This rearrangement joins TRBV20-1 to TRBJ2-3, with 9 positions matching TRBD2. Per the germline V gene, CDR1 is DFQATT and CDR2 is SNEGSKA (reference sequence). Trimming removed 2 bases from V and 3 bases from J; junction bases left unmatched: 3. CDR3 size: 14 residues. DNA of the CDR3: TGCAGTGCTAGATTAGCGGGAGTAACAGATACGCAGTATTTT. Residues: CSARLAGVTDTQYF.

The chain combines TRBV7-3 with TRBJ2-7, with 9 bases aligning to TRBD2. The CDR3 loop spans 15 amino acids. In germline, CDR1 is SGHTA, CDR2 FQGTGA. With 5 bases clipped from V and 8 bases from J, the junction kept 13 bases outside the gene matches. CDR3 coding DNA: TGTGCCAGCAGCCCAGGGACTAGCCAGGTTTACCAGCAGTACTTC. Translation gives CASSPGTSQVYQQYF.

This clonotype has a handful of counts. V and J are TRBV7-9 and TRBJ2-5; D unresolved. V was pared by 4 bases and J by 7 bases, with 4 bases between. Germline CDR1 and CDR2: SEHNR and FQNEAQ (reference sequence). The CDR3 is 10 amino acids. DNA of the CDR3: TGTGCCAGCAGCTCGGGGACCCAGTACTTC. It yields the protein CASSSGTQYF. The variable domain in full, with the rest retrieved from reference TRBV7-9 and TRBJ2-5, is DTGVSQNPRHKITKRGQNVTFRCDPISEHNRLYWYRQTLGQGPEFLTYFQNEAQLEKSRLLSDRFSAERPKGSFSTLEIQRTEQGDSAMYLCASSSGTQYFGPGTRLLVL.

A word on this clonotype: A read error may produce the germline difference seen at one junction end. V and J are TRBV2 and TRBJ2-3, with no clear D. Germline V gives CDR1 SNHLY, CDR2 FYNNEI. The CDR3 covers 14 residues. CDR3 loop: CASREGLSTDTQYF. CDR3 in DNA: TGTGCCAGCAGGGAAGGTCTGAGCACAGATACGCAGTATTTT. Drawing the rest from reference TRBV2 and TRBJ2-3, the complete variable domain is EPEVTQTPSHQVTQMGQEVILRCVPISNHLYFYWYRQILGQKVEFLVSFYNNEISEKSEIFDDQFSVERPDGSNFTLKIRSTKLEDSAMYFCASREGLSTDTQYFGPGTRLTVL.

Written as DNA, the CDR3 is TGTGCCAGCAGTTGGATGAATGAAAAACTGTTTTTT. Translating gives CASSWMNEKLFF. The chain carries TRBV12-3 or TRBV12-4 and TRBJ1-4; no firm D call. V was pared by 4 bases and J by 5 bases, with 5 bases between. The CDR3 runs to 12 residues.

The chain carries TRBV10-3 and TRBJ2-7, with D hard to call. Trimming removed 2 bases at V and 2 bases at J, with 13 bases between. Looked up from germline, CDR1 is ENHRY and CDR2 is SYGVKD. This CDR3 contains 15 residues. As DNA, the CDR3 is TGTGCCATCAGTGAGCCCTTGGGGAAAGCCTACGAGCAGTACTTC. Protein sequence: CAISEPLGKAYEQYF.

The chain has TRBV19 and TRBJ1-6, with TRBD1 as a possible D gene (5 bases). Germline CDR1 is LNHDA and CDR2 is SQIVND (reference sequence). This CDR3 region has 14 residues. Trimming took 5 bases from V and 10 from J, leaving 15 bases between them. CDR3 bases: TGTGCCAGTAGTCGTCGGGGGATGGGATCACCCCTCCACTTT. Its protein product is CASSRRGMGSPLHF.

The chain employs TRBV9 and TRBJ2-3, with D perhaps TRBD2 (7 bases). V lost 4 bases to trimming and J lost 3 bases, with 18 bases between them. The length of the CDR3 is 16 residues. Per the germline V gene, CDR1 is SGDLS and CDR2 is YYNGEE. This chain's CDR3 is CASSSRGRESTDTQYF. CDR3 DNA sequence: TGTGCCAGCAGCTCGCGGGGGCGGGAGAGTACAGATACGCAGTATTTT.

CDR3 amino acids: CASSIRDRDHEQYF. The CDR3 DNA follows: TGTGCCAGTAGTATCCGGGACAGGGACCACGAGCAGTACTTC. The rearrangement links TRBV19 to TRBJ2-7, with 9 bases lining up with TRBD1. The J segment lost 5 bases and the V segment lost 3 bases, leaving 5 bases of the junction unmatched. From germline, CDR1 is LNHDA and CDR2 SQIVND (reference sequence). This CDR3 is 14 amino acids long.

The chain carries TRBV3-1 and TRBJ2-5, with D perhaps matching TRBD2 (5 bases). This CDR3 region has 15 residues. The germline V gene has CDR1 LGHDT and CDR2 YNNKEL (reference sequence). V shed 4 bases and J shed 1 base, with 13 bases lying between them. The CDR3 sequence: CASSLQPGGQETQYF. CDR3 bases: TGTGCCAGCAGCCTCCAGCCAGGAGGCCAAGAGACCCAGTACTTC.